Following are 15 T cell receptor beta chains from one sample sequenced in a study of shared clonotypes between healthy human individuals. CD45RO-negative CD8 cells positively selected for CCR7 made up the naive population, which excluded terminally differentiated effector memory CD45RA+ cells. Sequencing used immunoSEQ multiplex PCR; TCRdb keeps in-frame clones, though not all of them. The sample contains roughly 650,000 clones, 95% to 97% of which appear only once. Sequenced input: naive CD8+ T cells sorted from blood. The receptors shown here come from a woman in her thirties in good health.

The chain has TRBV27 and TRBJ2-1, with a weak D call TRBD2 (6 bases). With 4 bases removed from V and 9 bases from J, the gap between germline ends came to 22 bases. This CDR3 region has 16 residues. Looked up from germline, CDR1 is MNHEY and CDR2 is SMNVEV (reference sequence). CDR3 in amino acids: CASSWGRGGIIAEQFF. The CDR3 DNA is TGTGCCAGCAGTTGGGGACGTGGCGGGATCATTGCTGAGCAGTTCTTC.

The CDR3 spells CAVCRGGNQPQHF. CDR3 nucleotides: TGTGCCGTATGCAGGGGTGGCAATCAGCCCCAGCATTTT. This rearrangement joins TRBV28 to TRBJ1-5; D possibly corresponds to TRBD1 (6 bases). This CDR3 has 13 residues. V gave up 11 bases and J gave up 2 bases, with 13 bases separating them. Germline V gene lookup returns CDR1 MDHEN and CDR2 SYDVKM.

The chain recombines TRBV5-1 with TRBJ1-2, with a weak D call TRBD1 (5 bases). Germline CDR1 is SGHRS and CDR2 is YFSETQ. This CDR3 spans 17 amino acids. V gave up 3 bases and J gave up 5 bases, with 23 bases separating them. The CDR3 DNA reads TGCGCCAGCAGCTCGCGGTCGAGTGGGACTACAACGTATGGCTACACCTTC. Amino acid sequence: CASSSRSSGTTTYGYTF.

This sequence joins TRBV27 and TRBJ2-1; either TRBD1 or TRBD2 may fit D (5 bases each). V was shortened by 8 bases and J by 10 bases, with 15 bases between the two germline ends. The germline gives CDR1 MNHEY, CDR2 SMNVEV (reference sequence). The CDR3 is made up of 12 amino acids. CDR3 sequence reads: CASGTRGPEQFF. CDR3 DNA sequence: TGTGCCAGCGGCACTCGGGGCCCCGAGCAGTTCTTC.

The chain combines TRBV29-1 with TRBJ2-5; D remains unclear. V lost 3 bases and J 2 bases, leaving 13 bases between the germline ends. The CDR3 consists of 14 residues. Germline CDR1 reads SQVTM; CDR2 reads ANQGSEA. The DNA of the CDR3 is TGCAGCGTTGATGGGGAATTCGGTCAAGAGACCCAGTACTTC. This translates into CSVDGEFGQETQYF.

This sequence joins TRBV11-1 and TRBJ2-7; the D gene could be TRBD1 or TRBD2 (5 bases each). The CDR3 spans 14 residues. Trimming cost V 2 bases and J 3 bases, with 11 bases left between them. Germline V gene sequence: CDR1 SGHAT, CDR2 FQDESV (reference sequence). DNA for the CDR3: TGTGCCAGCAGCTTATGGGGGAGCGTCTACGAGCAGTACTTC. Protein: CASSLWGSVYEQYF.

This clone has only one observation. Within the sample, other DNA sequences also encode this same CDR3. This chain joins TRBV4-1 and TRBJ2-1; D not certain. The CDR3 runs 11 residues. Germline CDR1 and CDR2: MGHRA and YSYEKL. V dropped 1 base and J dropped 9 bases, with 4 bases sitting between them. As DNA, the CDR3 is TGCGCCAGCAGCCAAGGAGGTGAGCAGTTCTTC. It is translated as CASSQGGEQFF.

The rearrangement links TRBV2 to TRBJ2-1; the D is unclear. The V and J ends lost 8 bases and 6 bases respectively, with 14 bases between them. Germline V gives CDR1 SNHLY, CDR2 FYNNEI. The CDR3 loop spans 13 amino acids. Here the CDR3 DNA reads TGTGCCAGCGGTTGGAAATCGATCAATGAGCAGTTCTTC. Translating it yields CASGWKSINEQFF.

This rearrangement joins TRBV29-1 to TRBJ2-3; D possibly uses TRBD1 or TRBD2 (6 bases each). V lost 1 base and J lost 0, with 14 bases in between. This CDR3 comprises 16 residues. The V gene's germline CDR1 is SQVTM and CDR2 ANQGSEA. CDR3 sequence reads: CSVEGGLASSTDTQYF. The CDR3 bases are TGCAGCGTTGAAGGGGGGCTAGCGTCTAGCACAGATACGCAGTATTTT.

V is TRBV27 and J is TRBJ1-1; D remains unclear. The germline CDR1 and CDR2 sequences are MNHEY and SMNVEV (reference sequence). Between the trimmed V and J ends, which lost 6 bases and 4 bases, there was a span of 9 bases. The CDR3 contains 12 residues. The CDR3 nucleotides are TGTGCCAGCAGGAGTGGAGGCACTGAAGCTTTCTTT. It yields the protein CASRSGGTEAFF.

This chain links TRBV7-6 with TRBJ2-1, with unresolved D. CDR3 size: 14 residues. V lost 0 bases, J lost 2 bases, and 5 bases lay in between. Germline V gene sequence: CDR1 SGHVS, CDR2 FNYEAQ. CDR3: CASSLAETYNEQFF. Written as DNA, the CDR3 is TGTGCCAGCAGCTTAGCAGAGACCTACAATGAGCAGTTCTTC.

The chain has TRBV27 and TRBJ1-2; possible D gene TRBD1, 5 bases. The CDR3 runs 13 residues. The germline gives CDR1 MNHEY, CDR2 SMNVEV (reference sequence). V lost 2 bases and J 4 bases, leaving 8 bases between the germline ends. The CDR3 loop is CASSLVGGYGYTF. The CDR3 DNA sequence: TGTGCCAGCAGTTTAGTCGGGGGCTATGGCTACACCTTC.

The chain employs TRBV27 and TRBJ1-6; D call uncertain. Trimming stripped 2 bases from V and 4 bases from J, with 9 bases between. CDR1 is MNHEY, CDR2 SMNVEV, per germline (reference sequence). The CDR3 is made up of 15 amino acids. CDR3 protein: CASSLQQSYNSPLHF. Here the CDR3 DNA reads TGTGCCAGCAGTTTACAACAGTCTTATAATTCACCCCTCCACTTT.

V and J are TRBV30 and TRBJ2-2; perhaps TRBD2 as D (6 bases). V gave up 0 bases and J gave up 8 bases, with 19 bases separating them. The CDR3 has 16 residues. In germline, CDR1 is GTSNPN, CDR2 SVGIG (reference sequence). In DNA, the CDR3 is TGTGCCTGGAGTGTCCCTAGCGTGGAGTTTTCGGGGGAGCTGTTTTTT. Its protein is CAWSVPSVEFSGELFF.

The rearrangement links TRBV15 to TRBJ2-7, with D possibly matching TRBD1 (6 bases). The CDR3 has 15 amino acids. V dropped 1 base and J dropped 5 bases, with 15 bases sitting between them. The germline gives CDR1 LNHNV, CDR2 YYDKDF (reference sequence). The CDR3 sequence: CATSRAPRGSHEQYF. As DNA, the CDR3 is TGTGCCACCAGCAGAGCCCCCAGGGGTTCCCACGAGCAGTACTTC. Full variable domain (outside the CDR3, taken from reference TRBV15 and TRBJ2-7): DAMVIQNPRYQVTQFGKPVTLSCSQTLNHNVMYWYQQKSSQAPKLLFHYYDKDFNNEADTPDNFQSRRPNTSFCFLDIRSPGLGDTAMYLCATSRAPRGSHEQYFGPGTRLTVT.